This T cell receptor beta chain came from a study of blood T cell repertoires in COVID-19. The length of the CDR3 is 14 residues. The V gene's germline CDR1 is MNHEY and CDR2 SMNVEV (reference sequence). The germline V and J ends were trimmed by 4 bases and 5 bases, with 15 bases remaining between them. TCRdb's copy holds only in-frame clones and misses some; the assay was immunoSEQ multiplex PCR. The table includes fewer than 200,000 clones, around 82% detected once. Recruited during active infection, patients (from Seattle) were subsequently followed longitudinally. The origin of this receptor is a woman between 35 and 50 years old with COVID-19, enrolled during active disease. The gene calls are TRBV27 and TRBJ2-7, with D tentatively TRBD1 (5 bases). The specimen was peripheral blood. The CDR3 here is CASSSLQALHEQYF. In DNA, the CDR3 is TGTGCCAGCAGTTCACTACAGGCACTCCACGAGCAGTACTTC.